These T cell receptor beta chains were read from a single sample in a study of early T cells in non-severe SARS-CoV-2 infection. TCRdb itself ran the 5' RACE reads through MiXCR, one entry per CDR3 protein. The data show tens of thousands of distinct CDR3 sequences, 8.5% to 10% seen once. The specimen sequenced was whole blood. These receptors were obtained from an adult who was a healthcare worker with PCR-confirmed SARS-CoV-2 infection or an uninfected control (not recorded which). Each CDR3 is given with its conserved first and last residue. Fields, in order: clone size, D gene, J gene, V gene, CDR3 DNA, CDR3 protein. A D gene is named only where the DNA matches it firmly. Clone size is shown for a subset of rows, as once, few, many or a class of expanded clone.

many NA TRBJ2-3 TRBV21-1 TGTGCCAGCAGCAATGCGCGGCCTAGCAGCTTTATATTCACAGATACGCAGTATTTT CASSNARPSSFIFTDTQYF
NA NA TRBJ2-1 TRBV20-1 TGCAGTGCTAGGCCGCTAGCGTTTCAGTTCTTC CSARPLAFQFF
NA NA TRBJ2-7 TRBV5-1 TGCGCCAGCAGCTTGGCCGTTATGGGGAACGAGCAGTACTTC CASSLAVMGNEQYF
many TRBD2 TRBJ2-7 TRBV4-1 TGCGCCAGCAGCCAGTTCGTGACTAGCGGGAGCTACGAGCAGTACTTC CASSQFVTSGSYEQYF
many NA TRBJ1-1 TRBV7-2 TGTGCCAGCAGCTTACTACGGGGAAGGAACACTGAAGCTTTCTTT CASSLLRGRNTEAFF
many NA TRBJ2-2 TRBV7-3 TGTGCCAGCGGGGTCGGGGGTGGCACCGGGGAGCTGTTTTTT CASGVGGGTGELFF
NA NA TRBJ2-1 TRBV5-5 TGTGCCAGCAGCGGGTGGGCCTACAATGAGCAGTTCTTC CASSGWAYNEQFF
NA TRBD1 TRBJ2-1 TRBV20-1 TGCAGTGCCCCCGGACAGGGGGTCACTAGCGGCGCCTACAATGAGCAGTTCTTC CSAPGQGVTSGAYNEQFF
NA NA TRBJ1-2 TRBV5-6 TGTGCCAGCAGCCCATTAGGGACTCCCACCAATGGCTACACCTTC CASSPLGTPTNGYTF
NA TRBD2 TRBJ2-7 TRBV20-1 TGCAGTGCTAGAGATCCTAAGCGGGAGGGCAACGAGCAGTACTTC CSARDPKREGNEQYF
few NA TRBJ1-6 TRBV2 TGTGCCAGCAAACAGGACAGCGATAATTCACCCCTCCACTTT CASKQDSDNSPLHF
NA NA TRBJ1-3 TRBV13 TGTGCCAGCAGCTTGGGTGAGGGGAGAAACACCATATATTTT CASSLGEGRNTIYF
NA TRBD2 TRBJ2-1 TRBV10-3 TGTGCCATCAGTGGGACTAGCGGGAGATCCTACAATGAGCAGTTCTTC CAISGTSGRSYNEQFF
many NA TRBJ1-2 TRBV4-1 TGCGCCAGCAGCCAAGGGGTCCGAATGGAAACTAACTATGGCTACACCTTC CASSQGVRMETNYGYTF
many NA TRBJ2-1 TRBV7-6 TGTGCCAGCAGCCCATATGGGGGAGTTGCGTACAATGAGCAGTTCTTC CASSPYGGVAYNEQFF
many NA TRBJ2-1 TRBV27 TGTGCCAGCAGTTGGGGGGACAGTAACAATGAGCAGTTCTTC CASSWGDSNNEQFF
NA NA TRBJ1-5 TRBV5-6 TGTGCCAGCAGCGGGGCAGGGCAAAGACGGAATCAGCCCCAGCATTTT CASSGAGQRRNQPQHF
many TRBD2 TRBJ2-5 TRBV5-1 TGCGCCAGCAGCTGGACTAGCGAGGTAGGAGAGACCCAGTACTTC CASSWTSEVGETQYF
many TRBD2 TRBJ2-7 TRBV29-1 TGCAGCGTCGTAGCGGGCCCCTACGAGCAGTACTTC CSVVAGPYEQYF
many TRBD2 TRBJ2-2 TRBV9 TGTGCCAGCAGCGTAGCTTCAATTTTAGCGGGAGGGACGAACACCGGGGAGCTGTTTTTT CASSVASILAGGTNTGELFF
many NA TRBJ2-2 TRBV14 TGTGCCAGCAGCCGCCAGACATATGGCGGGGAGCTGTTTTTT CASSRQTYGGELFF
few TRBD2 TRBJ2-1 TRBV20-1 TGCAGTGCCGGGACTAGCGGTTACAATGAGCAGTTCTTC CSAGTSGYNEQFF
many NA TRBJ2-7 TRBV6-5 TGTGCCAGCCGCACTGTGGGGGTTGCTGAGCAGTACTTC CASRTVGVAEQYF
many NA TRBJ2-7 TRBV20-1 TGCAGTGCTAGAGAGACAGACCGCTACGAGCAGTACTTC CSARETDRYEQYF
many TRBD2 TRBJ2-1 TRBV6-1 TGTGCCAGCAGTGAAAGTTTTGCTAGCGGGAGATACCGAAAGCAGTTCTTC CASSESFASGRYRKQFF
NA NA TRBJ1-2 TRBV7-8 TGTGCCAGCAGCTTTGGCTCGGTGAATGGCTACACCTTC CASSFGSVNGYTF
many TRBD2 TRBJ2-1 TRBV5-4 TGTGCCACGGGGGGAGACATTGGGGAAAATGAGCAGTTCTTC CATGGDIGENEQFF
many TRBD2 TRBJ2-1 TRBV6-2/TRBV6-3 TGTGCCAGCAGTCCAGGAACGGGACTAGCGGGAGGCCGCTCCCCAAATGAGCAGTTCTTC CASSPGTGLAGGRSPNEQFF
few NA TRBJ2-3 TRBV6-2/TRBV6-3 TGTGCCAGCAGTTACCCGACAGGACGCACAGATACGCAGTATTTT CASSYPTGRTDTQYF
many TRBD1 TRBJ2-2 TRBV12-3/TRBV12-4 TGTGCCAGCAGAACAGGGGACACCGGGGAGCTGTTTTTT CASRTGDTGELFF
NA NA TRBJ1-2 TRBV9 TGTGCCAGCAGCTCGGAGACCAAGGGGGGCAACTATGGCTACACCTTC CASSSETKGGNYGYTF
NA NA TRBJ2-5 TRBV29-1 TGCAGCGTTGGGACAGCTCAAGAGACCCAGTACTTC CSVGTAQETQYF
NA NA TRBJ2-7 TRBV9 TGTGCCAGCAGCAACCCGGGGACCTCCTACGAGCAGTACTTC CASSNPGTSYEQYF
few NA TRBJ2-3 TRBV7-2 TGTGCCAGCAGCTTAGCGGGCCCGGGTCCCACAGATACGCAGTATTTT CASSLAGPGPTDTQYF
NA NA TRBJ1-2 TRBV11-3 TGTGCCAGCAGCTCACGACAGTCCTATGGCTACACCTTC CASSSRQSYGYTF
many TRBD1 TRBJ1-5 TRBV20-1 TGCAGTGCTAGTGGGGGACAGATGAATCAGCCCCAGCATTTT CSASGGQMNQPQHF
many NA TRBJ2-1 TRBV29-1 TGCAGCGTTGACGGACAGCCGTACAATGAGCAGTTCTTC CSVDGQPYNEQFF
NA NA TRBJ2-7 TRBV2 TGTGCCAGCAGTGACTACGAATCCTACGAGCAGTACTTC CASSDYESYEQYF
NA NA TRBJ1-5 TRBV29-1 TGCAGCCCGAAGATAGTGATCTTCTATAGCAATCAGCCCCAGCATTTT CSPKIVIFYSNQPQHF
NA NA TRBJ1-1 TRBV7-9 TGTGCCAGCAGCTTAAGGGATACTGAAGCTTTCTTT CASSLRDTEAFF
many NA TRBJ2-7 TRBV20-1 TGCAGTGCTAGTTGGGAGGGGGACCCCTTGGGCGGCCACGAGCAGTACTTC CSASWEGDPLGGHEQYF
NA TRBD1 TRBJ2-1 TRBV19 TGTGCCAGTAGTAGCCGTAGGGGACAGGGGGCAGTTGAGCAGTTCTTC CASSSRRGQGAVEQFF